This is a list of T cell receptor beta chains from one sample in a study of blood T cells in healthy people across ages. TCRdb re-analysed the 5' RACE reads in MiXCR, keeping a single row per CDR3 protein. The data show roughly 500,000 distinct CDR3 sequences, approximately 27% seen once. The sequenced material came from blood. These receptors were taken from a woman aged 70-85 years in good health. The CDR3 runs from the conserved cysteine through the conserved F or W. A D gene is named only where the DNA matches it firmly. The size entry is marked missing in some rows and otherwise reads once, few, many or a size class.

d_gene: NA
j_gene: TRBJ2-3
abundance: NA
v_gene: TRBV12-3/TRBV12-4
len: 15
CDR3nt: TGTGCCAGCAACATTGGCAGGGATAGCACAGATACGCAGTATTTT
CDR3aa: CASNIGRDSTDTQYF

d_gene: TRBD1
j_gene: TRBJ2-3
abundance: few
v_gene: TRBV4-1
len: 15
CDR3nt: TGCGCCAGCAGCTACGGGGACAGGGATTTTAACACGCAGTATTTT
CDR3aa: CASSYGDRDFNTQYF

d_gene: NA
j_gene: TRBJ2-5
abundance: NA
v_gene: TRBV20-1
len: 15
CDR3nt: TGCAGTGCTAGAGATGGGCAGGGGACCGAAGAGACCCAGTACTTC
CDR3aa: CSARDGQGTEETQYF

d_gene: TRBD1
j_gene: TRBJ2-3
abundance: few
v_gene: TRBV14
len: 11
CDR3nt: TGTGCCAGCAGCCAAAGACAGGGGCAGTATTTT
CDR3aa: CASSQRQGQYF

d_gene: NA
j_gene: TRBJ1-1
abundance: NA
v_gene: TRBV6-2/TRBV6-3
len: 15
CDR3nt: TGTGCCAGCAGCCGCCAGCTGATTATGAACACTGAAGCTTTCTTT
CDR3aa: CASSRQLIMNTEAFF

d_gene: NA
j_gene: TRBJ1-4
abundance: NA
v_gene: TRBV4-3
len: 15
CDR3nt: TGCGCCAGCAGCCAAGAAACAGGGTATAATGAAAAACTGTTTTTT
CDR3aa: CASSQETGYNEKLFF

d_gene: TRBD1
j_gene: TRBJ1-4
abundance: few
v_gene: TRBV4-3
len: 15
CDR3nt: TGCGCCAGCACCCGGGACAGGGGGGCGGAAGAAAAACTGTTTTTT
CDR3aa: CASTRDRGAEEKLFF

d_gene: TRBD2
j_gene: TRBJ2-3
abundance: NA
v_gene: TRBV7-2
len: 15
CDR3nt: TGTGCCAGCATCTCCCGGACTAGCAGTACAGATACGCAGTATTTT
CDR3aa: CASISRTSSTDTQYF

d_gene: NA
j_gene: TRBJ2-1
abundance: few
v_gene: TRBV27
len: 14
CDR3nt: TGTGCCAGCACCCCGGGGGCAGTTTACAATGAGCAGTTCTTC
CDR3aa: CASTPGAVYNEQFF

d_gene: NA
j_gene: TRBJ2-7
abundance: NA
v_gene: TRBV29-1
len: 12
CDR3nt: TGCAGCGTTGAAGAAAGAGACTACGAGCAGTACTTC
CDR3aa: CSVEERDYEQYF

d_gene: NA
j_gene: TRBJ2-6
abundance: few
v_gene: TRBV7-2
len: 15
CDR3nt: TGTGCCAGCAGCTTTAGGTCTGCTGGGGCCAACGTCCTGACTTTC
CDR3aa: CASSFRSAGANVLTF

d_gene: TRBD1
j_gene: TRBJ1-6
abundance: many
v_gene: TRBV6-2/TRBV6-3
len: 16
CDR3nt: TGTGCCAGCAGCACCGGGACAGGTGGCGCCGGTTCACCCCTCCACTTT
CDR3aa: CASSTGTGGAGSPLHF

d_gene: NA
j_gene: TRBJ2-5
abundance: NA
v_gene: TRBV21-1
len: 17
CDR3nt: TGTGCCAGCAGCCGTATTATTCCGGCGGGGGACCAAGAGACCCAGTACTTC
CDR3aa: CASSRIIPAGDQETQYF

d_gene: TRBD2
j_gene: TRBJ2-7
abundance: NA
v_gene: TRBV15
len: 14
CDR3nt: TGTGCCACCAGCACCCGGACTAGCGGCTACGAGCAGTACTTC
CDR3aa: CATSTRTSGYEQYF

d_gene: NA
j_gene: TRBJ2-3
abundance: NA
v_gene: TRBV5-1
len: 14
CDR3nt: TGCGCCAGCAGCTTGACGGGGGACCCAGATACGCAGTATTTT
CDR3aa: CASSLTGDPDTQYF

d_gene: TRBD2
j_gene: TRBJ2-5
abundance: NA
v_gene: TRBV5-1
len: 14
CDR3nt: TGCGCCAGCAGCATACGACTAGCGGGGGAGACCCAGTACTTC
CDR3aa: CASSIRLAGETQYF

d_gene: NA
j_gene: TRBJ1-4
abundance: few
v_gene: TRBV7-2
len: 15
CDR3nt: TGTGCCAGCAGCTTAGGCGACTCCGGCAATGAAAAACTGTTTTTT
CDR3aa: CASSLGDSGNEKLFF

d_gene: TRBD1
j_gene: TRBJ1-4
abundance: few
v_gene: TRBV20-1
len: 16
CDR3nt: TGCAGTGCTACCGGGACAGGGGATCAACTAAATGAAAAACTGTTTTTT
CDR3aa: CSATGTGDQLNEKLFF

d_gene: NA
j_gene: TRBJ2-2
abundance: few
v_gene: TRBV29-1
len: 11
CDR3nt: TGCAGCGTTGTTAATCTCGGGGAGCTGTTTTTT
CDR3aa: CSVVNLGELFF

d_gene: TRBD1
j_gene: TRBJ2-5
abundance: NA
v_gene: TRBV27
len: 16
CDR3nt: TGTGCCAGCACCCCCGGACAGGGGCTAGGGGGTGAGACCCAGTACTTC
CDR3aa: CASTPGQGLGGETQYF

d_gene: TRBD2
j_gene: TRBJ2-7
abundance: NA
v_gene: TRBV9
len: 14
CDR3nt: TGTGCCAGCAGCGTTGGGACTATTGCCTACGAGCAGTACTTC
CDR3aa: CASSVGTIAYEQYF

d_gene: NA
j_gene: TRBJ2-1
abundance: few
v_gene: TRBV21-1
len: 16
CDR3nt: TGTGCCAGCAGCGAATGGACTAGCGGGGGATACAATGAGCAGTTCTTC
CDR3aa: CASSEWTSGGYNEQFF

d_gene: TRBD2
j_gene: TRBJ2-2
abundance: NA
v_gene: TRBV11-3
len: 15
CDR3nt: TGTGCCAGCAGCTTAAGCGGGGGGGCCCACGGGGAGCTGTTTTTT
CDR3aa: CASSLSGGAHGELFF

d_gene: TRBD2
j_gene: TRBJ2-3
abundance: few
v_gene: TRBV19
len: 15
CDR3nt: TGTGCCAGTATCGAGCGGGGGGGGCTCACAGATACGCAGTATTTT
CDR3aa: CASIERGGLTDTQYF

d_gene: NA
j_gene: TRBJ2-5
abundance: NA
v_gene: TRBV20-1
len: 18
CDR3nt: TGCAGTGCTAGAGGTACCCTAGTGACAGGGAGGTACCAAGAGACCCGGTACTTC
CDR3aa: CSARGTLVTGRYQETRYF

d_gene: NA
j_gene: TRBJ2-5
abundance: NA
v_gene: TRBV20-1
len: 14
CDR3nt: TGCAGTGCTAGAATCCTACGACGCGAAGAGACCCAGTACTTC
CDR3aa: CSARILRREETQYF

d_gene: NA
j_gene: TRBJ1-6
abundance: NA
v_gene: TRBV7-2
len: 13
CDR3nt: TGTGCCAGCGGAACCTCCTATAATTCACCCCTCCACTTT
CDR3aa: CASGTSYNSPLHF

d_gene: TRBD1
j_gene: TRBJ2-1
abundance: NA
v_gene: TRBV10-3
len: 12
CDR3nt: TGTGCCTCCCAGGGGGTGGACAATGAGCAGTTCTTC
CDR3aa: CASQGVDNEQFF

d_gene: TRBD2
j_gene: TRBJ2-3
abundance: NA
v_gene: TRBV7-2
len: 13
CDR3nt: TGTGCCGTCCGGAGCGGGGCCACAGATACGCAGTATTTT
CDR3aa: CAVRSGATDTQYF

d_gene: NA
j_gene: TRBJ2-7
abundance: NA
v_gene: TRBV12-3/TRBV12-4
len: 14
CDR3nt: TGTGCCAGCAGGTCGACAGGAGCGTTCTACGAGCAGTACTTC
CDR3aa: CASRSTGAFYEQYF

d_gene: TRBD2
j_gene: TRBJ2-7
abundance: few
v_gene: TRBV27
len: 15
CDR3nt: TGTGCCAGCAGTCCCCGACTAGCGGCCTCCTACGAGCAGTACTTC
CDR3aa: CASSPRLAASYEQYF

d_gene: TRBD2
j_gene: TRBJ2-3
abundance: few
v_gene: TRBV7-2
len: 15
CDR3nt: TGTGCCAGCAGCTTAGGTCCTAGCGGGGGAGATACGCAGTATTTT
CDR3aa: CASSLGPSGGDTQYF

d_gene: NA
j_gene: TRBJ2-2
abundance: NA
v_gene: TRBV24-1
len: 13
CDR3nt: TGTGCCACCAGTGATGTGAACACCGGGGAGCTGTTTTTT
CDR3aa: CATSDVNTGELFF

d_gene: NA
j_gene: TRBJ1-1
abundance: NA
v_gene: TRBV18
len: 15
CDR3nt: TGTGCCAGCTCACCAATTAGCAGGGTCAACACTGAAGCTTTCTTT
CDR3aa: CASSPISRVNTEAFF

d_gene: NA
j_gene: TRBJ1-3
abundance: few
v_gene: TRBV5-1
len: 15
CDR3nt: TGCGCCAGCAGCTTGGCGGGGGTAGGAGCAAACACCATATATTTT
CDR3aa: CASSLAGVGANTIYF

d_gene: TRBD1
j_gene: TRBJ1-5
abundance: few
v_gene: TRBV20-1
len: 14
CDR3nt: TGCAGCGCTAGTAGACAGGGTGGAATCCAGCCCCAGCATTTT
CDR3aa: CSASRQGGIQPQHF

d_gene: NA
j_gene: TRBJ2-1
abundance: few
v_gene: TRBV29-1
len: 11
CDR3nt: TGCAGCGTTGAATGGGGGAATGAGCAGTTCTTC
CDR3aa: CSVEWGNEQFF

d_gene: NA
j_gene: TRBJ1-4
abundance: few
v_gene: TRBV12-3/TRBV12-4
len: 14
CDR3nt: TGTGCCAGCAGTTTTGGGAGGGCTAATGAAAAACTGTTTTTT
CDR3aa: CASSFGRANEKLFF

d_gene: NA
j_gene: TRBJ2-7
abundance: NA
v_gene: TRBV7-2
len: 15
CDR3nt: TGTGCCAGCAGCGTCTCGGGGGTCCTCTCCTACGAGCAGTACTTC
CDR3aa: CASSVSGVLSYEQYF

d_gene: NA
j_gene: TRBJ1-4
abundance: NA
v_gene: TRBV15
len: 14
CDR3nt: TGTGCCACCAGCAGAGTCGGGACTAATGAAAAACTGTTTTTT
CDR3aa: CATSRVGTNEKLFF

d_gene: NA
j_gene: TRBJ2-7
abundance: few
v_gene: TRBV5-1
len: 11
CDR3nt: TGCGCCAGCAGCGAGGGCCACGAGCAGTACTTC
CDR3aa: CASSEGHEQYF

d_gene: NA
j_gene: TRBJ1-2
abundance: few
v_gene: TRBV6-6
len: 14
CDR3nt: TGTGCCAGCAGTTACGGGCTGAATAACTATGGCTACACCTTC
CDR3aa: CASSYGLNNYGYTF

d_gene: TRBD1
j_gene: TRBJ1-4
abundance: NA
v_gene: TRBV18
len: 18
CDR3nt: TGTGCCAGCTCGTGGAATTCCGGGACAGGCACAACTAATGAAAAACTGTTTTTT
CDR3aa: CASSWNSGTGTTNEKLFF